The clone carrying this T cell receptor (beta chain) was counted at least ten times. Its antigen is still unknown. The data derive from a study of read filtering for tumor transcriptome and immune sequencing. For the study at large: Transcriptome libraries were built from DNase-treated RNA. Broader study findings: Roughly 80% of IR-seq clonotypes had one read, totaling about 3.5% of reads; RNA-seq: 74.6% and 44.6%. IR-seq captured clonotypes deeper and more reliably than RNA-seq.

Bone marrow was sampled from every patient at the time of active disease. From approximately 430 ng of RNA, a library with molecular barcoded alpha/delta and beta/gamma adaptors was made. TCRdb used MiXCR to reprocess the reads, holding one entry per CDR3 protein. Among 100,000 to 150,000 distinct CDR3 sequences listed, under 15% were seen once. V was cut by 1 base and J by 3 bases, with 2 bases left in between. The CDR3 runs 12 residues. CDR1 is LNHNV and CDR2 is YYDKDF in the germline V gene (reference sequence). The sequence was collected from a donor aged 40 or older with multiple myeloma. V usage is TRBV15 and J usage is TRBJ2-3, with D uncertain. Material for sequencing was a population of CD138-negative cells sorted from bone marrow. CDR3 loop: CATSRATDTQYF. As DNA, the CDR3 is TGTGCCACCAGCAGAGCGACAGATACGCAGTATTTT.